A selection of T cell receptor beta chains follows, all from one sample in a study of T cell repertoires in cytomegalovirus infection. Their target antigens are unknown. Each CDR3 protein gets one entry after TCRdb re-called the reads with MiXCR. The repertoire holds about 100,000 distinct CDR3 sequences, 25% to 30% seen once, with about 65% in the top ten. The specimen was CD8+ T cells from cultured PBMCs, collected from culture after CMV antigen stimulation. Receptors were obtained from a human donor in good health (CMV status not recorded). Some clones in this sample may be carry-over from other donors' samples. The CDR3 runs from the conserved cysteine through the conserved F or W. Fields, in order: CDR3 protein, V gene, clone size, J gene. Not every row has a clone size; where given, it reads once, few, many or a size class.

CACKDSRSSYEQYF	TRBV30	.	TRBJ2-7
CASSLVAGGADTQYF	TRBV11-2	few	TRBJ2-3
CASSLRKGQGATEAFF	TRBV7-6	.	TRBJ1-1
CSVTGTYGYTF	TRBV29-1	few	TRBJ1-2
CASSRTKNTEAFF	TRBV6-1	.	TRBJ1-1
CASSQDRGASDTQYF	TRBV4-1	.	TRBJ2-3
CASSFTRSAGWTEAFF	TRBV7-4	few	TRBJ1-1
CASSYLGQGGGYTF	TRBV6-5	many	TRBJ1-2
CASSPPGAALGWYF	TRBV7-6	.	TRBJ2-5
CASSFGGRAGELFF	TRBV7-2	.	TRBJ2-2
CASSHRGGPLHGELFF	TRBV11-3	few	TRBJ2-2
CASSSDRAAGYTF	TRBV11-2	few	TRBJ1-2
CASSPLYGQDRPYGYTF	TRBV7-9	.	TRBJ1-2
CASSSPGAYEQYF	TRBV7-9	few	TRBJ2-7
CASTPDHFSNQPQHF	TRBV2	.	TRBJ1-5
CASSLGGQGNTEAFF	TRBV12-3/TRBV12-4	.	TRBJ1-1
CASSLVDRGWNEQFF	TRBV13	.	TRBJ2-1
CASSLAGNRRYYEQYF	TRBV7-8	many	TRBJ2-7
CASSFQTEAFF	TRBV11-2	.	TRBJ1-1
CASSFGVEKLFF	TRBV11-2	few	TRBJ1-4
CASKKPGQGASYNEQFF	TRBV7-9	many	TRBJ2-1
CASSYSGQGLEPAMDNSPLHF	TRBV6-5	.	TRBJ1-6
CASTHPEGNTEAFF	TRBV12-3/TRBV12-4	few	TRBJ1-1
CASSTINTIYF	TRBV11-2	.	TRBJ1-3
CASSFPGGPNTEAFF	TRBV5-6	few	TRBJ1-1
CASSQEGGGTYTEAFF	TRBV4-1	.	TRBJ1-1
CASSLVFGSGELFF	TRBV7-9	.	TRBJ2-2
CASSGTSPPDTQYF	TRBV6-8	few	TRBJ2-3
CASSLGDRGTWNSPLHF	TRBV7-2	many	TRBJ1-6
CASTPEASFTEAFF	TRBV19	.	TRBJ1-1
CASRVQVGQPQHF	TRBV27	.	TRBJ1-5
CASSLQGPANEKPFF	TRBV27	.	TRBJ1-4
CASSLASGGTDTQYF	TRBV4-1	.	TRBJ2-3
CASSDFGTGLNTEAFF	TRBV6-1	many	TRBJ1-1
CASSPPGGTGGNIQYF	TRBV14	few	TRBJ2-4
CSVEWVTGGAGDTQYF	TRBV29-1	.	TRBJ2-3
CASSSTSGLAYNEQFF	TRBV7-2	medium-sized	TRBJ2-1
CSALPRASSYNEQFF	TRBV20-1	once	TRBJ2-1
CASSYRSVNTEAFF	TRBV6-2/TRBV6-3	.	TRBJ1-1
CATRDIITVSGANVLTF	TRBV24-1	few	TRBJ2-6
CASSNSAQPGEKLFF	TRBV7-9	few	TRBJ1-4
CASSLALHGDFQYF	TRBV7-6	.	TRBJ2-4
CASSSVTTNTGELFF	TRBV27	few	TRBJ2-2
CASTGGSYEQYF	TRBV12-3/TRBV12-4	.	TRBJ2-7
CASSVFGGSYNEQFF	TRBV9	.	TRBJ2-1
CASSSLWGGDNSPLHF	TRBV6-6	few	TRBJ1-6
CASRRAGGTPEAFF	TRBV25-1	few	TRBJ1-1
CASRLRRLPTEAFF	TRBV28	.	TRBJ1-1
CASSLAYLAGGQGYNEQFF	TRBV7-6	many	TRBJ2-1
CASSFSTGGSYEQYF	TRBV4-1	.	TRBJ2-7
CASSPGQGVNEQFF	TRBV6-5	.	TRBJ2-1
CASSFPVRVHNEQFF	TRBV7-6	few	TRBJ2-1
CASSQEDEQYF	TRBV4-1	.	TRBJ2-7
CSVEDRSGYTF	TRBV29-1	.	TRBJ1-2
CASSQMDSAYEQYF	TRBV4-2	.	TRBJ2-7
CASSSRGGPGNEQFF	TRBV7-9	.	TRBJ2-1
CSASLGLAGDYNEQFF	TRBV20-1	.	TRBJ2-1
CASRTPGAGNEKLFF	TRBV12-3/TRBV12-4	.	TRBJ1-4